This T cell receptor (beta chain) was captured by sequencing in a study of T cells in localized non-small cell lung cancer. Sequenced by immunoSEQ multiplex PCR; TCRdb stores in-frame clones only, minus some. The repertoire holds tens of thousands of clones, with less than 80% as singletons. J gave up 0 bases and V 1 base, and 4 bases lay outside the gene matches. CDR1 is GTSNPN and CDR2 is SVGIG in the germline V gene (reference sequence). The length of the CDR3 is 15 residues. The V call is TRBV30, the J call TRBJ2-3; 7 nucleotides align to TRBD2. The TCR was taken from a male donor aged 60 or over with stage II squamous cell lung carcinoma. The sequenced sample was peripheral blood, obtained before any cancer treatment. The CDR3 loop reads CAWSGSGTSTDTQYF. DNA for the CDR3: TGTGCCTGGAGTGGCAGCGGGACTAGCACAGATACGCAGTATTTT.